The clone carrying this TCR beta chain has more than one count but fewer than ten. As yet, its antigen is unknown. Via MiXCR, TCRdb re-called the RT-PCR reads, giving one row per CDR3 protein. Of roughly 700,000 distinct CDR3 sequences listed, about 15% were seen once; the top ten hold 6% to 7%. The CDR3 covers 14 residues. The sample is drawn from a study of response to subunit inactivated influenza vaccine. General study results and limits: It was suggested by the authors that few new T cells are recruited by each seasonal influenza vaccination.

Sample: PBMCs from blood, taken 14 to 15 days before vaccination. The chain employs TRBV21-1 and TRBJ1-2; the table gives TRBD1 as D, unverified against the DNA. TRBV21-1 is a pseudogene locus. The receptor was isolated from a man aged 45 to 65 who received an inactivated influenza vaccine. The CDR3 DNA is TGTGCCAGCAGCATCGTCAGGGGCAACTATGGCTACACCTTC. Its protein is CASSIVRGNYGYTF.